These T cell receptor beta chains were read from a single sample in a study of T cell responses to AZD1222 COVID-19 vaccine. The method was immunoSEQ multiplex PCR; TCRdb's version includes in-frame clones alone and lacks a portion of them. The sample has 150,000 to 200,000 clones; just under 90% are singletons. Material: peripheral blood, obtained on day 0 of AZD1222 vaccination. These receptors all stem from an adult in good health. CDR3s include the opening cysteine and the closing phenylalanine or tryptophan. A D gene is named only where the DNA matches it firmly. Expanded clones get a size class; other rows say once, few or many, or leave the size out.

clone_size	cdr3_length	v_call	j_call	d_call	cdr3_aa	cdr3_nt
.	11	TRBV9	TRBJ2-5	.	CASSAEETQYF	TGTGCCAGCAGCGCCGAAGAGACCCAGTACTTC
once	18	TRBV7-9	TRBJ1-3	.	CASSQLDVGLGSGNTIYF	TGTGCCAGCAGTCAACTTGATGTGGGGCTGGGATCTGGAAACACCATATATTTT
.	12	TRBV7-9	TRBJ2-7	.	CASSPDGRSRYF	TGTGCCAGCAGCCCGGACGGGCGTAGTAGGTACTTC
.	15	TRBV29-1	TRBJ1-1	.	CSVEASRPMNTEAFF	TGCAGCGTTGAAGCAAGCAGACCTATGAACACTGAAGCTTTCTTT
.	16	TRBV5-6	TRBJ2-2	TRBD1	CASSFDRGPNTGELFF	TGTGCCAGCAGCTTCGACAGGGGGCCGAACACCGGGGAGCTGTTTTTT
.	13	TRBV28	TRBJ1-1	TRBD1	CASRDRIITEAFF	TGTGCCAGCAGGGACAGGATTATCACTGAAGCTTTCTTT
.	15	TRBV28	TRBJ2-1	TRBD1	CASSVGGTGYNEQFF	TGTGCCAGCAGTGTTGGGGGGACAGGGTACAATGAGCAGTTCTTC
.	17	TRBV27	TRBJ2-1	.	CASSLKFGGDTYNEQFF	TGTGCCAGCAGTTTAAAGTTTGGGGGAGATACCTACAATGAGCAGTTCTTC
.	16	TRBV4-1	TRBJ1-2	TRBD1	CASSQVAGQGSYGYTF	TGCGCCAGCAGCCAAGTCGCGGGACAGGGGTCCTATGGCTACACCTTC
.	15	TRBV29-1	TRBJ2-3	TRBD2	CSVGKGLAGTDTQYF	TGCAGCGTTGGAAAGGGGCTAGCGGGCACAGATACGCAGTATTTT
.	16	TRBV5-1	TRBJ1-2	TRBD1	CASSYGTGSWAIGYTF	TGCGCCAGCAGCTATGGGACAGGGAGTTGGGCGATAGGCTACACCTTC
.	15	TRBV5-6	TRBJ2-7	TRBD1	CASSLAWTGVYEQYF	TGTGCCAGCAGCTTGGCTTGGACAGGGGTCTACGAGCAGTACTTC
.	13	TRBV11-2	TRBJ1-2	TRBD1	CASSQGGLSGYTF	TGTGCCAGCAGCCAGGGGGGCTTAAGTGGCTACACCTTC
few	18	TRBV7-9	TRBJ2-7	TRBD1	CASSLGLMVGGDPVEQYF	TGTGCCAGCAGCTTAGGATTAATGGTAGGGGGCGACCCCGTCGAGCAGTACTTC
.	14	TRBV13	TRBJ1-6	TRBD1	CASSLDRGNSPLHF	TGTGCCAGCAGCTTAGACAGGGGGAATTCACCCCTCCACTTT
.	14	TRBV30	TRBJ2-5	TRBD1	CAWSAITGGETQYF	TGTGCCTGGAGTGCAATAACAGGGGGCGAGACCCAGTACTTC
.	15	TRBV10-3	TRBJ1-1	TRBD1	CAISESAQGFTEAFF	TGTGCCATCAGTGAGTCCGCACAGGGGTTTACTGAAGCTTTCTTT
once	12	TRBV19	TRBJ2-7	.	CASSRAGYEQYF	TGTGCCAGTAGTCGGGCAGGCTACGAGCAGTACTTC
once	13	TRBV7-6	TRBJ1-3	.	CASSSNPGNTIYF	TGTGCCAGCAGCTCAAATCCGGGAAACACCATATATTTT
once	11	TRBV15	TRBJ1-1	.	CATSRDTEAFF	TGTGCCACCAGCAGGGACACTGAAGCTTTCTTT
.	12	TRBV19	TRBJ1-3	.	CGIGASGNTIYF	TGTGGGATCGGGGCCTCTGGAAACACCATATATTTT
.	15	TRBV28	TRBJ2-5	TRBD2	CASSRGSGSGKTQYF	TGTGCCAGCAGCCGGGGTAGCGGGAGCGGGAAGACCCAGTACTTC
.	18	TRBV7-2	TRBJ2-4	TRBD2	CASSSGLAGGRAKNIQYF	TGTGCCAGCAGCTCTGGACTAGCGGGAGGGCGGGCCAAAAACATTCAGTACTTC
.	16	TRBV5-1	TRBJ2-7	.	CASSSTRNSLSYEQYF	TGCGCCAGCAGTTCAACGCGGAACTCCCTCTCCTACGAGCAGTACTTC
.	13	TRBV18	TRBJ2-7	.	CASSPDGTYEQYF	TGTGCCAGCTCACCCGACGGAACCTACGAGCAGTACTTC
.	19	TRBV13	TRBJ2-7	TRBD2	CASSSTTKYRTSGSGEQYF	TGTGCCAGCAGCTCAACAACCAAATACAGGACTAGCGGGAGTGGCGAGCAGTACTTC
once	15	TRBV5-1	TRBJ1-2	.	CASSWRRGVTYGYTF	TGCGCCAGCAGCTGGAGGCGAGGGGTAACCTATGGCTACACCTTC
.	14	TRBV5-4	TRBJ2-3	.	CASSLPNPPDTQYF	TGTGCCAGCAGCCTCCCAAATCCACCAGATACGCAGTATTTT
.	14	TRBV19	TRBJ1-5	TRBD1	CATRTGQFNQPQHF	TGTGCCACCCGCACGGGACAGTTTAATCAGCCCCAGCATTTT
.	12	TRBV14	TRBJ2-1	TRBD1	CASSPDRGPQFF	TGTGCCAGCAGCCCGGACAGGGGGCCCCAGTTCTTC
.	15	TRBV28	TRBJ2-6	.	CASSQTGSGANVLTF	TGTGCCAGCAGCCAGACAGGCTCTGGGGCCAACGTCCTGACTTTC
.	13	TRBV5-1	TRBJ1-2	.	CASSLTDNYGYTF	TGCGCCAGCAGCTTGACAGATAACTATGGCTACACCTTC
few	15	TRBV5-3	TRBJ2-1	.	CARSLWRTRAYEQFF	TGTGCCAGAAGCTTGTGGAGAACTAGGGCCTATGAGCAGTTCTTC
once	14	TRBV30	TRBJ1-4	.	CAWNRAATNEKLFF	TGTGCCTGGAACAGGGCTGCAACTAATGAAAAACTGTTTTTT
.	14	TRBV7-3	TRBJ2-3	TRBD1	CASSTGQWTDTQYF	TGTGCCAGCAGCACGGGACAGTGGACAGATACGCAGTATTTT
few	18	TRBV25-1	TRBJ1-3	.	CASSGTGTTTTKGNTIYF	TGTGCCAGCAGTGGCACCGGGACAACTACCACAAAGGGGAACACCATATATTTT
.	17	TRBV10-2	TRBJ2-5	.	CASSAGRQTRAGETQYF	TGCGCCAGCAGTGCCGGCCGACAGACCCGCGCCGGGGAGACCCAGTACTTC
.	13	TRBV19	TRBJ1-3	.	CASSMVLLNTIYF	TGTGCCAGTAGTATGGTGCTGTTAAACACCATATATTTT
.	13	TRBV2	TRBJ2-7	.	CASSDLSSYEQYF	TGTGCCAGCAGTGACTTGAGCTCCTACGAGCAGTACTTC
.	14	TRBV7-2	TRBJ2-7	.	CASSFGRAPYEQYF	TGTGCCAGCAGCTTTGGCAGGGCCCCCTACGAGCAGTACTTC
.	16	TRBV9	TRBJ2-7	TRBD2	CASSPGSSGISYEQYF	TGTGCCAGCAGCCCTGGGAGTAGCGGGATATCCTACGAGCAGTACTTC
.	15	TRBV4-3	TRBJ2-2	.	CASSQAGTLRGELFF	TGCGCCAGCAGCCAAGCCGGCACCCTGAGGGGGGAGCTGTTTTTT